The present T cell receptor (beta chain) was sequenced within a study of cytomegalovirus exposure and HLA in healthy donors. Concerning this clone: Its antigen is not known.

Findings and caveats of the study: The study listed 164 cytomegalovirus-associated TCR beta chains. In a later analysis, at a false discovery rate of 0.05, 17,000 or so TCR beta sequences matched HLA alleles.

CDR1 MNHNY and CDR2 SVGAGI come from the germline V gene (reference sequence). The V and J ends lost 6 bases and 5 bases, in that order; junction bases with no gene match: 7. CDR3 size: 14 residues. The PCR contained 60 Vbeta and 13 Jbeta primers. The data were produced by immunoSEQ multiplex PCR, yet TCRdb's version contains in-frame clones alone and is incomplete. This sample has around 100,000 clones, with approximately 76% found just once. This receptor was obtained from a woman aged 60-70 years in good health and CMV-seropositive. The chain recombines TRBV6-6 with TRBJ1-2, with 9 bases aligning to TRBD1. What was sequenced was PBMCs. The CDR3 bases are TGTGCCAGCAGGGCTCCGGGACAGGGTTATGGCTACACCTTC. Amino acids: CASRAPGQGYGYTF.